A selection of T cell receptor beta chains follows, all from one sample in a study of cytomegalovirus exposure and HLA in healthy donors. Clones were sequenced by immunoSEQ multiplex PCR, and TCRdb holds only the in-frame ones, with some missing. Among 150,000 to 200,000 clones listed, roughly 68% were seen once. The sample consisted of PBMCs. These receptor sequences come from a man between 25 and 39 years old in good health and CMV-seropositive. CDR3s include the opening cysteine and the closing phenylalanine or tryptophan. D genes are given only for firm matches. Clone size is given for some rows only: seen once, a few or many times, or a class if the clone is expanded.

J gene	D gene	clone size	V gene	CDR3 length	CDR3 protein	CDR3 DNA
TRBJ1-1	TRBD1	-	TRBV19	15	CASSKLQGAGAEAFF	TGTGCCAGTAGTAAGTTACAGGGGGCAGGGGCTGAAGCTTTCTTT
TRBJ1-1	-	few	TRBV10-1	13	CASRSGGQGKAFF	TGCGCCAGCAGGTCGGGAGGGCAGGGTAAAGCTTTCTTT
TRBJ1-2	TRBD1	-	TRBV6-5	16	CASSYLSAQGIHGYTF	TGTGCCAGCAGTTACCTTTCTGCACAGGGGATTCATGGCTACACCTTC
TRBJ2-6	-	-	TRBV5-5	17	CASSAKGFSDGANVLTF	TGTGCCAGCAGCGCAAAGGGGTTTTCTGATGGGGCCAACGTCCTGACTTTC
TRBJ2-5	-	-	TRBV9	15	CASSVELGREETQYF	TGTGCCAGCAGCGTAGAGTTAGGAAGGGAGGAGACCCAGTACTTC
TRBJ1-2	TRBD1	few	TRBV2	14	CARRAGQGARGYTF	TGTGCCAGGCGGGCAGGGCAGGGGGCGCGTGGCTACACCTTC
TRBJ2-7	TRBD1	once	TRBV9	15	CASSPRQGPSYEQYF	TGTGCCAGCAGCCCAAGACAGGGCCCCTCCTACGAGCAGTACTTC
TRBJ1-4	TRBD1	-	TRBV5-1	17	CASSLRGTVATNEKLFF	TGCGCCAGCAGCTTGAGGGGGACAGTTGCAACTAATGAAAAACTGTTTTTT
TRBJ2-5	TRBD1	-	TRBV9	15	CASSGNPGGQETQYF	TGTGCCAGCAGCGGGAATCCAGGGGGCCAAGAGACCCAGTACTTC
TRBJ2-1	TRBD2	few	TRBV10-3	17	CAIPADPAGRAAGEQFF	TGTGCCATCCCGGCCGACCCAGCCGGGAGGGCCGCAGGTGAGCAGTTCTTC